This T cell receptor (beta chain) was documented in a study of T cell responses to AZD1222 COVID-19 vaccine. Study conclusions and caveats: Only five or six people who got AZD1222 tested seropositive at baseline.

The CDR3 has 14 amino acids. V was trimmed by 6 bases and J by 10 bases, leaving 20 bases between them. Germline V gene lookup returns CDR1 KGHDR and CDR2 SFDVKD. As to this clone: As yet, its antigen is unknown.

Clones were read by immunoSEQ multiplex PCR, and TCRdb kept only the in-frame ones, dropping some. Among 200,000 to 250,000 clones listed, roughly 94% were seen once. The chain uses TRBV24-1 and TRBJ1-1; D is possibly TRBD1 (5 bases). The sample in question was peripheral blood, obtained 28 days after the second dose of the MenACWY control vaccine. The clonotype was recovered from an adult who received the MenACWY meningococcal vaccine as a control. Written as DNA, the CDR3 is TGTGCCACCAGTATGTGGGGCGAATCCGAGGGAGCTTTCTTT. This translates into CATSMWGESEGAFF.